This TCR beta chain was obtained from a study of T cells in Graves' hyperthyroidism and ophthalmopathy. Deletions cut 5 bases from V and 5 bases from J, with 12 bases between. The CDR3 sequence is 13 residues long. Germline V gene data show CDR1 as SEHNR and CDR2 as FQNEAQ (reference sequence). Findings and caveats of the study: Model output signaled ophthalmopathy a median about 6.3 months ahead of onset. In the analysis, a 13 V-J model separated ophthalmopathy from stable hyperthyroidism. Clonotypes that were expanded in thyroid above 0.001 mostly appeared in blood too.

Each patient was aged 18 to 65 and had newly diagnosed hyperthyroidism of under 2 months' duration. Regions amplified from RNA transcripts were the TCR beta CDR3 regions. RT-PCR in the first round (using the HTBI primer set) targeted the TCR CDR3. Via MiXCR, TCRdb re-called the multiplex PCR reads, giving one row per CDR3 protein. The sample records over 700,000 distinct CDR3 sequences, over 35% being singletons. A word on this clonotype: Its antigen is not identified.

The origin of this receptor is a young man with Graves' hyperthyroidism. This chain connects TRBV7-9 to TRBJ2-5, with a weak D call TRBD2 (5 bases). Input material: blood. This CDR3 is CASSDLAVETQYF. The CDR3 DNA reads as TGTGCCAGCAGCGATCTAGCCGTGGAGACCCAGTACTTC.